This T cell receptor (beta chain) was documented in a study of Graves' ophthalmopathy and Graves' hyperthyroidism. Amplification from RNA transcripts yielded the TCR beta CDR3 regions. HTBI primers were employed in first-round RT-PCR, then a second-round multiplex PCR followed. TCRdb reanalysed the multiplex PCR reads using MiXCR and keeps one entry per CDR3 protein. The sample comprises around 1,200,000 distinct CDR3 sequences, about 40% of which are singletons, and approximately 12% rests with the top ten. Germline V CDR1 and CDR2: SGHTA, FQGNSA. This CDR3 is 12 amino acids long. It was on clinical symptoms, serum thyroxine, TRAb, thyroid ultrasound and orbital computed tomography that diagnosis relied. About this clonotype itself: Germline and junction disagree at one end, which may indicate a read error.

The receptor's source is an adult man with Graves' hyperthyroidism. The rearrangement uses TRBV7-2 and TRBJ2-2, with TRBD2 identical over 9 bases. Sequenced sample: peripheral blood or thyroid tissue (not recorded which). The CDR3 loop reads CASSLVSGGLFF. The CDR3 DNA follows: TGTGCCAGCAGCTTAGTTAGCGGGGGGCTGTTTTTT.